This TCR beta chain was documented in a study of T cells in Graves' hyperthyroidism and ophthalmopathy. This clonotype was detected ten times or more. Amplification of TCR beta CDR3 regions was performed using RNA transcripts as template. The TCR CDR3 first-round RT-PCR relied on the HTBI primer set. Using its own MiXCR run on the multiplex PCR reads, TCRdb lists one record per CDR3 protein. There are some 490,000 distinct CDR3 sequences in the sample; around 15% occur only once, and 29% lies in the top ten. The receptor comes from a woman aged 30 to 39 with Graves' ophthalmopathy. The sample taken for sequencing was blood.

CDR3 amino acids: CSARDRPMNTEAFF. CDR3 nucleotides: TGCAGTGCTAGAGATCGGCCAATGAACACTGAAGCTTTCTTT. The rearrangement uses TRBV20-1 and TRBJ1-1; D remains unclear. The CDR3 consists of 14 residues. Trimming cost V 0 bases and J 0 bases, with 8 bases left between them. Germline assignment: CDR1 DFQATT and CDR2 SNEGSKA (reference sequence).